Below, 21 T cell receptor beta chains from the same sample are listed, as sequenced in a study of cytomegalovirus exposure and HLA in healthy donors. PCR amplification relied on 60 Vbeta primers (plus 13 Jbeta primers). Sequencing was performed with immunoSEQ multiplex PCR; in TCRdb, only in-frame clones are kept and a portion is missing. The data show over 150,000 clones, with roughly three quarters seen just once and approximately 1.3% held by the top ten. Sequencing used PBMCs. The receptors originated from a man aged 60 to 75 in good health and CMV-seronegative.

V is TRBV29-1 and J is TRBJ2-1; 8 bases are shared with TRBD2. The CDR3 is made up of 12 amino acids. Germline V gene data show CDR1 as SQVTM and CDR2 as ANQGSEA. Losses at the gene ends were 4 bases for V and 6 bases for J; bases not matched to a gene: 2. The DNA of the CDR3 is TGCAGCGTTGCAAGCGGGAGCAATGAGCAGTTCTTC. Amino acids: CSVASGSNEQFF.

This clone was counted a single time. The V and J genes are TRBV11-2 and TRBJ1-5, with unresolved D. Trimming removed 4 bases from V and 3 bases from J, with 7 bases in between. The CDR3 is 13 residues long. CDR1 and CDR2 (germline): SGHAT, FQNNGV. The CDR3 bases are TGTGCCAGCAGCTCCACATACAATCAGCCCCAGCATTTT. Amino acid sequence: CASSSTYNQPQHF. Combining the CDR3 with reference TRBV11-2 and TRBJ1-5 gives the whole variable domain EAGVAQSPRYKIIEKRQSVAFWCNPISGHATLYWYQQILGQGPKLLIQFQNNGVVDDSQLPKDRFSAERLKGVDSTLKIQPAKLEDSAVYLCASSSTYNQPQHFGDGTRLSIL.

The CDR3 here is CASSERGGYYGYTF. CDR3 in DNA: TGTGCCAGCAGTGAACGGGGGGGCTACTATGGCTACACCTTC. The gene calls are TRBV2 and TRBJ1-2, with D tentatively TRBD1 (6 bases). Germline CDR1 and CDR2: SNHLY and FYNNEI. CDR3 length: 14 amino acids. Between the trimmed V and J ends, which lost 2 bases and 3 bases, there was a span of 10 bases.

This chain connects TRBV25-1 to TRBJ1-2; 11 bases map to TRBD1. Germline values: CDR1 MGHDK, CDR2 SYGVNS. The V segment lost 3 bases and the J segment 7 bases; nucleotides outside the gene matches: 7. The CDR3 has 15 residues. CDR3 nucleotides: TGTGCCAGCAGTGAGGAGGACAGGGGGCTCGGTGGCTACACCTTC. Protein sequence: CASSEEDRGLGGYTF.

The rearrangement links TRBV5-1 to TRBJ2-3; 9 bases line up with TRBD2. Germline V CDR1 and CDR2: SGHRS, YFSETQ. The CDR3 has 17 residues. J lost 0 bases, V lost 0 bases, and 5 bases had no gene match. This chain's CDR3 is CASSLGGLASSTDTQYF. For the CDR3, the DNA is TGCGCCAGCAGCTTGGGAGGACTAGCGAGTAGCACAGATACGCAGTATTTT.

V usage is TRBV6-5 and J usage is TRBJ2-5; 7 bases are a match to TRBD2. J gave up 5 bases and V 3 bases, and 12 bases lay outside the gene matches. CDR1 and CDR2 from the germline V gene are MNHEY and SVGAGI. The CDR3 sequence is 16 residues long. The CDR3 DNA follows: TGTGCCAGCAGTTATGCGGCGGGAGAAACTATGGAGACCCAGTACTTC. It is translated as CASSYAAGETMETQYF.

V and J are TRBV4-3 and TRBJ1-6; TRBD1 is a possible D gene (5 bases). Trimming pared 4 bases from V and 9 bases from J, leaving 13 bases between. Germline CDR1 and CDR2: LGHNA and YSLEER. The CDR3 spans 14 residues. The CDR3 nucleotides read TGCGCCAGCAGCCCGGGGGAACGGGGTTCACCCCTCCACTTT. Translated: CASSPGERGSPLHF.

A single count supports this clone. The CDR3 DNA sequence: TGCGCCAGCAGCTTGGACGGGGGTTACACCGGGGAGCTGTTTTTT. Translation: CASSLDGGYTGELFF. The rearrangement links TRBV5-1 to TRBJ2-2; maybe TRBD2 (6 bases). V was cut by 0 bases and J by 3 bases, with 9 bases left in between. CDR1 SGHRS and CDR2 YFSETQ come from the germline V gene. This CDR3 comprises 15 residues.

The chain combines TRBV11-2 with TRBJ1-6; D unclear. The CDR3 is made up of 14 amino acids. V was cut by 4 bases and J by 7 bases, with 11 bases left in between. Germline loops: CDR1 SGHAT, CDR2 FQNNGV. The CDR3 coding sequence is TGTGCCAGCAGCTCAACCCTACAGAATTCACCCCTCCACTTT. Translation gives CASSSTLQNSPLHF.

The J gene is TRBJ1-4, the V gene TRBV9, with 9 bases matching TRBD1. Trimming took 0 bases from V and 3 from J; bases not matched to a gene: 18. CDR3 length: 21 residues. CDR1 and CDR2 from the germline V gene are SGDLS and YYNGEE. The CDR3 DNA reads TGTGCCAGCAGCGTAGGCGCACTGCCCCGGGACAGGGTATCGGCTAATGAAAAACTGTTTTTT. Encoded protein: CASSVGALPRDRVSANEKLFF.

The rearrangement joins TRBV27 to TRBJ2-5; 11 nucleotides line up with TRBD2. The DNA end is a closer match to TRBJ2-7, so the J assignment may be wrong. The germline V gene has CDR1 MNHEY and CDR2 SMNVEV (reference sequence). The CDR3 totals 15 residues. Here the CDR3 DNA reads TGTGCCAGCAGTCTTAGACTAGCGGGAAAACCCGAGCAGTACTTC. Protein sequence: CASSLRLAGKPEQYF.

This clone was seen only a few times. CDR3 residues: CASSVQGGATYEQYF. Written as DNA, the CDR3 is TGCGCCAGCAGCGTGCAAGGAGGCGCTACCTACGAGCAGTACTTC. This chain joins TRBV5-1 and TRBJ2-7; a possible D gene is TRBD2 (5 bases). The V end was cut by 4 bases, the J end by 2 bases, with 16 bases between. Germline lookup yields CDR1 SGHRS and CDR2 YFSETQ. This CDR3 has 15 amino acids.

In its sample, this clone was seen a few times. This CDR3 is CSVEPLSSYEQYF. The CDR3 DNA sequence: TGCAGCGTTGAACCGCTGAGCTCCTACGAGCAGTACTTC. V is TRBV29-1 and J is TRBJ2-7; D ambiguous. The CDR3 covers 13 residues. V lost 2 bases to trimming and J lost 0 bases, with 8 bases between them. Germline V CDR1 and CDR2: SQVTM, ANQGSEA.

V gene TRBV19 combines with J gene TRBJ1-1; a possible D gene is TRBD1 (6 bases). The CDR3 length is 13 residues. In germline, CDR1 is LNHDA, CDR2 SQIVND (reference sequence). The germline V and J ends were trimmed by 10 bases and 2 bases, with 14 bases remaining between them. In DNA, the CDR3 is TGTGCCACAGGGGCCCCTTCTAACACTGAAGCTTTCTTT. Its protein product is CATGAPSNTEAFF.

V and J are TRBV19 and TRBJ2-3; D call uncertain. Trimming removed 0 bases from V and 2 bases from J, with 12 bases in between. The germline V gene has CDR1 LNHDA and CDR2 SQIVND (reference sequence). The CDR3 loop spans 16 amino acids. The CDR3 loop is CASSIDPYEDTDTQYF. The CDR3, as DNA: TGTGCCAGTAGTATAGATCCGTACGAGGACACAGATACGCAGTATTTT. Supplemented by reference TRBV19 and TRBJ2-3, the full variable domain reads DGGITQSPKYLFRKEGQNVTLSCEQNLNHDAMYWYRQDPGQGLRLIYYSQIVNDFQKGDIAEGYSVSREKKESFPLTVTSAQKNPTAFYLCASSIDPYEDTDTQYFGPGTRLTVL.

The V and J genes are TRBV7-2 and TRBJ2-7; D gene ambiguous. Trimming stripped 1 base from V and 6 bases from J, with 10 bases between. This CDR3 region has 13 residues. CDR1 and CDR2 (germline): SGHTA, FQGNSA. CDR3 protein: CASSLGPSGEQYF. The CDR3 DNA reads as TGTGCCAGCAGCTTAGGGCCATCGGGCGAGCAGTACTTC.

The rearrangement joins TRBV11-2 to TRBJ2-7; the D gene is possibly TRBD1 (5 bases). Trimming shortened V by 2 bases and J by 5 bases, and 13 bases separated the two germline ends. The CDR3 runs to 14 residues. Germline CDR1 SGHAT, CDR2 FQNNGV. The CDR3 region has the DNA TGTGCCAGCAGCTTATCCAGGGTTCGGGACGAGCAGTACTTC. This gives the protein CASSLSRVRDEQYF.

This clone was recorded a few times. The V gene is TRBV29-1, the J gene TRBJ2-5; 8 bases align to TRBD1. J lost 4 bases, V lost 4 bases, and 8 bases had no gene match. Germline CDR1 and CDR2: SQVTM and ANQGSEA. The CDR3 is made up of 14 amino acids. This CDR3 is CSVGATGDGETQYF. The CDR3 bases are TGCAGCGTTGGGGCGACAGGGGACGGAGAGACCCAGTACTTC.

The chain recombines TRBV7-9 with TRBJ2-5; 7 positions match TRBD2. The CDR3 is made up of 14 amino acids. CDR1 SEHNR and CDR2 FQNEAQ come from the germline V gene (reference sequence). V lost 1 base to trimming and J lost 4 bases; unmatched junction nucleotides: 3. The CDR3 sequence: CASSLGREAETQYF. CDR3 in DNA: TGTGCCAGCAGCTTAGGTCGGGAGGCAGAGACCCAGTACTTC.

V is TRBV1 and J is TRBJ2-3; the table names TRBD2, a call not compared with the DNA. TRBV1 is designated a pseudogene. The length of the CDR3 is 16 residues. CDR3 sequence reads: CTSSRPSSGSTDTQYF. The CDR3, as DNA: TGCACCAGCAGCCGTCCGTCTAGCGGGAGCACAGATACGCAGTATTTT.

In its sample, this clone was seen a few times. The rearrangement joins TRBV5-4 to TRBJ1-1, with 8 positions matching TRBD1. Germline V CDR1 and CDR2: SGHNT, YYREEE (reference sequence). The CDR3 covers 15 residues. After removal of 0 bases from V and 1 base from J, the junction contained 2 bases not matched to a gene. The CDR3 region has the DNA TGTGCCAGCAGCTTGGGGGGACAGGCGAACACTGAAGCTTTCTTT. The encoded protein is CASSLGGQANTEAFF.